Presented here are 32 T cell receptor beta chains from one specimen sequenced in a study of cytomegalovirus exposure and HLA in healthy donors. Using immunoSEQ multiplex PCR, the repertoire was profiled, and TCRdb retains in-frame clones only, with some absent. The data contain some 190,000 clones, about 82% of them seen just once; the ten biggest clones take up more than 1.1%. Specimen: PBMCs. These receptors all stem from a woman aged 18-29 years in good health and CMV-seronegative.

A few counts support this clone. V and J are TRBV2 and TRBJ1-4; the D is unclear. V was trimmed by 7 bases and J by 4 bases, leaving 10 bases between them. This CDR3 has 13 residues. The germline V gene encodes CDR1 SNHLY and CDR2 FYNNEI. The CDR3 reads CASNDGSNEKLFF. The CDR3 nucleotides are TGTGCCAGCAATGACGGGAGTAATGAAAAACTGTTTTTT.

The chain has TRBV18 and TRBJ1-4, with 7 bases matching TRBD1. After removal of 4 bases from V and 5 bases from J, the junction contained 7 bases not matched to a gene. Germline V gene data show CDR1 as KGHSH and CDR2 as LQKENI. This CDR3 spans 15 amino acids. Here the CDR3 DNA reads TGTGCCAGCTCACGAACGGGACAGCGGAATGAAAAACTGTTTTTT. Its translation is CASSRTGQRNEKLFF.

The chain employs TRBV5-4 and TRBJ2-7; TRBD2 matches at 9 bases. J lost 0 bases, V lost 0 bases, and 4 bases had no gene match. This CDR3 has 16 amino acids. Per the germline V gene, CDR1 is SGHNT and CDR2 is YYREEE (reference sequence). This CDR3 reads CASSLAASGTSYEQYF. In DNA, the CDR3 is TGTGCCAGCAGCTTGGCGGCTAGCGGGACCTCCTACGAGCAGTACTTC. Full variable domain (remainder filled in from reference TRBV5-4 and TRBJ2-7): ETGVTQSPTHLIKTRGQQVTLRCSSQSGHNTVSWYQQALGQGPQFIFQYYREEENGRGNFPPRFSGLQFPNYSSELNVNALELDDSALYLCASSLAASGTSYEQYFGPGTRLTVT.

This clone was detected only a few times. This chain connects TRBV6-5 to TRBJ1-2, with 9 positions matching TRBD1. V lost 4 bases, J lost 8 bases, and 5 bases stayed unmatched. From germline, CDR1 is MNHEY and CDR2 SVGAGI. The CDR3 consists of 13 residues. The CDR3 DNA reads TGTGCCAGCAGTTCTACAGGGGGCGAAGGCTACACCTTC. The encoded protein is CASSSTGGEGYTF.

The chain is built from TRBV7-9 and TRBJ1-5; possibly TRBD1 for D (5 bases). V was clipped by 5 bases and J by 2 bases, with 7 bases between them. Germline CDR1 is SEHNR and CDR2 is FQNEAQ (reference sequence). The CDR3 is made up of 13 amino acids. CDR3 nucleotide sequence: TGTGCCAGCAGCAGGGGTGGCAATCAGCCCCAGCATTTT. Amino acid sequence: CASSRGGNQPQHF.

The chain carries TRBV5-1 and TRBJ2-1; 11 bases align to TRBD2. The trim removed 4 bases at V and 0 bases at J, leaving 9 bases unmatched. Germline loops: CDR1 SGHRS, CDR2 YFSETQ. CDR3 length: 18 amino acids. This CDR3 reads CASSVGLAVRSSYNEQFF. Here the CDR3 DNA reads TGCGCCAGCAGCGTGGGACTAGCGGTGCGGAGCTCCTACAATGAGCAGTTCTTC.

This clone appeared a few times. The chain joins TRBV15 to TRBJ2-1; D is perhaps TRBD2 (7 bases). Trimming took off 3 bases at V and 8 bases at J, with 17 bases between the two ends. This CDR3 has 15 residues. CDR1 and CDR2 from the germline V gene are LNHNV and YYDKDF (reference sequence). CDR3 DNA sequence: TGTGCCACCAGCAGGTTGGGGGGGGGCCGTTATGAGCAGTTCTTC. This translates into CATSRLGGGRYEQFF. The variable domain in full, completed from reference TRBV15 and TRBJ2-1, reads DAMVIQNPRYQVTQFGKPVTLSCSQTLNHNVMYWYQQKSSQAPKLLFHYYDKDFNNEADTPDNFQSRRPNTSFCFLDIRSPGLGDTAMYLCATSRLGGGRYEQFFGPGTRLTVL.

The chain is built from TRBV27 and TRBJ2-3; maybe TRBD1 (7 bases). The germline V gene has CDR1 MNHEY and CDR2 SMNVEV (reference sequence). The CDR3 consists of 14 residues. With 4 bases removed from V and 4 bases from J, the gap between germline ends came to 12 bases. CDR3 region: CASSSGGQSDTQYF. CDR3 sequence (DNA): TGTGCCAGCAGTTCCGGGGGACAGTCAGATACGCAGTATTTT.

The chain carries TRBV6-6 and TRBJ2-1; the D gene is possibly TRBD1 (5 bases). V shed 2 bases and J shed 7 bases, with 6 bases lying between them. Germline V gene data show CDR1 as MNHNY and CDR2 as SVGAGI (reference sequence). This CDR3 is 12 amino acids long. Here the CDR3 reads CASSYAGNEQFF. The CDR3 region has the DNA TGTGCCAGCAGTTACGCAGGGAATGAGCAGTTCTTC.

The V call is TRBV10-3, the J call TRBJ2-1, with 9 positions matching TRBD2. Unmatched junction bases numbered 8, after V lost 4 bases and J lost 1 base. The CDR3 consists of 17 residues. Germline V CDR1 and CDR2: ENHRY, SYGVKD. CDR3 DNA sequence: TGTGCCATCAGTGGGTCTAGCGGGATTTTGTCCTACAATGAGCAGTTCTTC. Translation gives CAISGSSGILSYNEQFF.

V is TRBV19 and J is TRBJ1-2; no clear D gene. V was trimmed by 2 bases and J by 2 bases, leaving 9 bases between them. This CDR3 has 14 amino acids. Germline assignment: CDR1 LNHDA and CDR2 SQIVND (reference sequence). The CDR3 nucleotides read TGTGCCAGTAGTATATCCGCAGGAAACTATGGCTACACCTTC. Residues: CASSISAGNYGYTF. The full variable domain, with the rest looked up from reference TRBV19 and TRBJ1-2, is DGGITQSPKYLFRKEGQNVTLSCEQNLNHDAMYWYRQDPGQGLRLIYYSQIVNDFQKGDIAEGYSVSREKKESFPLTVTSAQKNPTAFYLCASSISAGNYGYTFGSGTRLTVV.

The rearrangement joins TRBV6-6 to TRBJ1-4; 7 bases align to TRBD1. There are 15 residues in the CDR3. J gave up 2 bases and V 5 bases, and 5 bases lay outside the gene matches. From germline, CDR1 is MNHNY and CDR2 SVGAGI (reference sequence). The CDR3 protein is CASSRQQGTNEKLFF. As DNA, the CDR3 is TGTGCCAGCAGTCGTCAACAGGGGACTAATGAAAAACTGTTTTTT.

The J gene is TRBJ2-5, the V gene TRBV29-1; TRBD1 is a possible D gene (5 bases). This CDR3 contains 12 residues. Germline values: CDR1 SQVTM, CDR2 ANQGSEA. V lost 4 bases to trimming and J lost 4 bases, with 10 bases between them. The DNA of the CDR3 is TGCAGCGTTGGGCCCAGGGCAGAGACCCAGTACTTC. Amino acid sequence: CSVGPRAETQYF. Full variable domain (missing parts from reference TRBV29-1 and TRBJ2-5): SAVISQKPSRDICQRGTSLTIQCQVDSQVTMMFWYRQQPGQSLTLIATANQGSEATYESGFVIDKFPISRPNLTFSTLTVSNMSPEDSSIYLCSVGPRAETQYFGPGTRLLVL.

The rearrangement links TRBV2 to TRBJ2-7; no reliable D call. V gave up 5 bases and J gave up 0 bases, with 5 bases separating them. The CDR3 has 12 residues. Germline V lookup: CDR1 SNHLY, CDR2 FYNNEI. The CDR3 reads CASSYSSYEQYF. As DNA, the CDR3 is TGTGCCAGCAGTTATAGCTCCTACGAGCAGTACTTC.

This clone has just a few counts. The rearrangement joins TRBV10-3 to TRBJ2-7; TRBD1 might be the D (6 bases). The CDR3 is 12 residues long. Per germline, CDR1 ENHRY and CDR2 SYGVKD. V was cut by 6 bases and J by 5 bases, with 11 bases left in between. The CDR3 DNA reads as TGTGCCATCAGAGACAGGAACCACGAGCAGTACTTC. As protein: CAIRDRNHEQYF.

CDR3 region: CASSREYNEQFF. The DNA for the CDR3 is TGCGCCAGCAGCCGGGAGTACAATGAGCAGTTCTTC. The V and J genes are TRBV5-1 and TRBJ2-1; D may be TRBD2 (6 bases). V lost 4 bases to trimming and J lost 4 bases, with 6 bases between them. CDR3 length equals 12 residues. Per germline, CDR1 SGHRS and CDR2 YFSETQ.

This sequence joins TRBV4-1 and TRBJ1-1; 7 bases align to TRBD1. Per the germline V gene, CDR1 is MGHRA and CDR2 is YSYEKL. CDR3 length: 15 amino acids. Trimming took 7 bases from V and 1 from J; bases not matched to a gene: 9. The CDR3 region is CASTDPGQTNTEAFF. The CDR3 DNA is TGCGCCAGCACGGATCCGGGACAGACGAACACTGAAGCTTTCTTT.

The V call is TRBV7-9, the J call TRBJ1-2; D might be TRBD1 (6 bases). Germline assignment: CDR1 SEHNR and CDR2 FQNEAQ (reference sequence). Trimming left V 5 bases short and J 6 bases short, with 19 bases between. CDR3 length: 15 residues. The CDR3 nucleotides read TGTGCCAGCAGCCCTCCCGGGGGGCCGGGGAATGGCTACACCTTC. Protein product: CASSPPGGPGNGYTF.

Worth noting for this clone: The germline gene is not matched at one end of the junction; a read error may be the cause. This chain uses TRBV6-5 with TRBJ2-4, with D tentatively TRBD1 (6 bases). Germline-derived CDR1 and CDR2 are MNHEY and SVGAGI. The CDR3 is 16 residues long. The CDR3 spells CASSYTTRTAENIQYF. CDR3 DNA: TGTGCCAGCAGTTACACTACCCGGACAGCCGAAAACATTCAGTACTTC.

The chain couples TRBV18 to TRBJ2-2; tentatively, D is TRBD2 (5 bases). Germline V CDR1 and CDR2: KGHSH, LQKENI. The V and J ends lost 2 bases and 5 bases respectively, with 12 bases between them. The CDR3 sequence is 15 residues long. The CDR3: CASSPVAPYTGELFF. Here the CDR3 DNA reads TGTGCCAGCTCACCAGTAGCGCCCTATACCGGGGAGCTGTTTTTT.

The gene calls are TRBV30 and TRBJ1-5; no clear D. This CDR3 region has 16 residues. Trimming stripped 5 bases from V and 2 bases from J, with 19 bases between. CDR1 is GTSNPN and CDR2 is SVGIG in the germline V gene (reference sequence). The CDR3 sequence is CAWAPDLPRGNQPQHF. Written as DNA, the CDR3 is TGTGCCTGGGCCCCAGATCTCCCGCGGGGCAATCAGCCCCAGCATTTT.

Here the CDR3 DNA reads TGCGCCACGAGAGACAGCTCTGGGGCCAACGTCCTGACTTTC. Amino acids: CATRDSSGANVLTF. This rearrangement joins TRBV5-1 to TRBJ2-6; tentatively, D is TRBD1 (5 bases). V dropped 9 bases and J dropped 0 bases, with 10 bases sitting between them. The V gene's germline CDR1 is SGHRS and CDR2 YFSETQ. The CDR3 covers 14 residues.

The chain recombines TRBV29-1 with TRBJ1-2; possible D gene TRBD1, 6 bases. Germline values: CDR1 SQVTM, CDR2 ANQGSEA. V lost 3 bases, J lost 5 bases, and 16 bases lay in between. CDR3 length: 14 amino acids. The CDR3, as DNA: TGCAGCGTTGAGGGTCAGGGGAGAAGTTATGGCTACACCTTC. Translated: CSVEGQGRSYGYTF.

The rearrangement uses TRBV9 and TRBJ1-2; 11 bases agree with TRBD1. Germline values: CDR1 SGDLS, CDR2 YYNGEE. This CDR3 contains 15 residues. J was trimmed by 5 bases and V by 3 bases; bases with no gene match: 6. The CDR3 bases are TGTGCCAGCAGCGCCTCGGACAGGGGGCGATATGGCTACACCTTC. Residues: CASSASDRGRYGYTF.

This chain joins TRBV5-6 and TRBJ1-4; possibly TRBD1 for D (6 bases). Germline CDR1 reads SGHDT; CDR2 reads YYEEEE. Trimming cost V 4 bases and J 6 bases, with 16 bases left between them. This CDR3 is 15 amino acids long. CDR3 in DNA: TGTGCCAGCAGCGGAGTAGGGGGGGTGGATGAAAAACTGTTTTTT. Protein: CASSGVGGVDEKLFF.

This sequence joins TRBV4-1 and TRBJ2-1; TRBD2 matches 8 bases. The CDR3 totals 16 residues. Germline trimming cut 5 bases from V and 6 bases from J; bases unmatched to any gene: 12. Germline V gene sequence: CDR1 MGHRA, CDR2 YSYEKL. The CDR3 sequence: CASSTTTGGPRNEQFF. The CDR3 DNA is TGCGCCAGCAGCACTACCACGGGGGGGCCACGCAATGAGCAGTTCTTC.

This clone was counted ten times or more. V and J are TRBV25-1 and TRBJ2-1; TRBD1 matches at 7 bases. CDR1 is MGHDK, CDR2 SYGVNS, per germline. The V and J ends lost 8 bases and 14 bases, in that order; junction bases with no gene match: 9. The CDR3 is 11 amino acids. This CDR3 is CASSPGQLEFF. The CDR3 DNA reads as TGTGCCAGCTCTCCGGGACAGCTAGAGTTCTTC.

The V and J genes are TRBV10-3 and TRBJ1-3; D is undetermined. V lost 6 bases and J lost 4, with 7 bases in between. This CDR3 has 12 residues. The V gene's germline CDR1 is ENHRY and CDR2 SYGVKD. The CDR3 region has the DNA TGTGCCATCAGACGCAGAGGAAACACCATATATTTT. Amino acid sequence: CAIRRRGNTIYF.

V and J are TRBV9 and TRBJ2-1, with 10 bases matching TRBD2. With V trimmed by 3 bases and J by 4 bases, 4 bases remained unmatched. Germline CDR1 SGDLS, CDR2 YYNGEE. The length of the CDR3 is 15 residues. The CDR3 bases are TGTGCCAGCAGCGGAGTAGCGGGAGGTTACAATGAGCAGTTCTTC. Its translation: CASSGVAGGYNEQFF.

V is TRBV6-1 and J is TRBJ2-2; 13 bases are a match to TRBD2. CDR3 length: 15 residues. Losses at the gene ends were 4 bases for V and 4 bases for J; bases not matched to a gene: 0. CDR1 and CDR2 (germline): MNHNS, SASEGT. The DNA of the CDR3 is TGTGCCAGCAGTGGGACTAGCGGGAGCACCGGGGAGCTGTTTTTT. It codes for CASSGTSGSTGELFF.

V gene TRBV19 combines with J gene TRBJ1-2; D is uncertain. Trimming left V 5 bases short and J 4 bases short, with 11 bases between. The germline CDR1 and CDR2 sequences are LNHDA and SQIVND (reference sequence). CDR3 length equals 13 residues. The CDR3 coding sequence is TGTGCCAGTAGTTCGGGAAAATTCTATGGCTACACCTTC. Translated, it gives CASSSGKFYGYTF.

The chain carries TRBV10-1 and TRBJ2-3, with D possibly matching TRBD2 (5 bases). The germline CDR1 and CDR2 sequences are WNHNN and SYGVQD (reference sequence). CDR3 length: 16 amino acids. V lost 3 bases to trimming and J lost 6 bases, with 19 bases between them. The CDR3: CASSDGGNIGVDTQYF. CDR3 in DNA: TGCGCCAGCAGTGATGGAGGTAATATAGGCGTGGATACGCAGTATTTT.